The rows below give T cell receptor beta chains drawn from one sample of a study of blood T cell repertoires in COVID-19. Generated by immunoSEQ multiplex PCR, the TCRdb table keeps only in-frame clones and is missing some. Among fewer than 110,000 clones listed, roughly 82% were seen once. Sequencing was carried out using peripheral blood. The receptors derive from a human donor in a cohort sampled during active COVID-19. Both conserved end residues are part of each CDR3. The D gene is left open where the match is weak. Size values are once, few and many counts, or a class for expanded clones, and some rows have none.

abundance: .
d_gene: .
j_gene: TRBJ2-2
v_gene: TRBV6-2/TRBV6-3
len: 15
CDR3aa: CASSSVLRNTGELFF
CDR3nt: TGTGCCAGCAGTTCTGTCCTACGGAACACCGGGGAGCTGTTTTTT

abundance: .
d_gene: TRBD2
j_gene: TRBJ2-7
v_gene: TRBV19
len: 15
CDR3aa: CASSLGTSGAYEQYF
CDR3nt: TGTGCCAGTAGTCTTGGGACTAGCGGGGCCTACGAGCAGTACTTC

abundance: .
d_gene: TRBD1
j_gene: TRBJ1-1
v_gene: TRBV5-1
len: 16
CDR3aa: CASSWGTGSVDTEAFF
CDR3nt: TGCGCCAGCAGCTGGGGGACAGGTTCGGTTGACACTGAAGCTTTCTTT

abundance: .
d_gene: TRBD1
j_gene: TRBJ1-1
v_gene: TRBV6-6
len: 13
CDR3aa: CASSTGVNTEAFF
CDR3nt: TGTGCCAGCAGTACAGGGGTGAACACTGAAGCTTTCTTT

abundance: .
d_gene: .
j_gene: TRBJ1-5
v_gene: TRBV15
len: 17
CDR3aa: CATSRDTTGLSNQPQHF
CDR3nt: TGTGCCACCAGCAGAGATACAACAGGGCTTAGCAATCAGCCCCAGCATTTT

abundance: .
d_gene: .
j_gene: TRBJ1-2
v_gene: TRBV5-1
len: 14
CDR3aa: CASRAGTTNYGYTF
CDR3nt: TGCGCCAGCAGGGCTGGGACAACTAACTATGGCTACACCTTC

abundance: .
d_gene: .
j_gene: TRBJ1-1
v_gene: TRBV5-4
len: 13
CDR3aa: CASSQRQNTEAFF
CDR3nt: TGTGCCAGCAGCCAAAGACAGAACACTGAAGCTTTCTTT

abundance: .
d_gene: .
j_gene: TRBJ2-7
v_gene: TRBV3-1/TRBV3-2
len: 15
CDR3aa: CASSHSVGREYEQYF
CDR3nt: TGTGCCAGCAGCCATTCGGTCGGACGGGAGTACGAGCAGTACTTC

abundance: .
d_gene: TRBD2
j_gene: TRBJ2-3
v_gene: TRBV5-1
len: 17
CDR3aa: CASSFRGSGKVPDTQYF
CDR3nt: TGCGCCAGCAGCTTCCGGGGTAGCGGGAAGGTACCTGATACGCAGTATTTT

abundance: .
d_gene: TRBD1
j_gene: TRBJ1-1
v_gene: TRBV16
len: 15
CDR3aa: CASSQLQGRGTEAFF
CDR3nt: TGTGCCAGCAGCCAGTTACAGGGGAGAGGCACTGAAGCTTTCTTT

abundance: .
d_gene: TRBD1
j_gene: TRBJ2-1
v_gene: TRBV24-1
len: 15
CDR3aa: CATSGQGESYNEQFF
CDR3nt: TGTGCCACCAGCGGACAGGGCGAGTCCTACAATGAGCAGTTCTTC

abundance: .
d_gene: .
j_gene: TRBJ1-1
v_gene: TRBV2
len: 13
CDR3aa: CASSEQGITEAFF
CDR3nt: TGTGCCAGCAGTGAGCAGGGGATCACTGAAGCTTTCTTT

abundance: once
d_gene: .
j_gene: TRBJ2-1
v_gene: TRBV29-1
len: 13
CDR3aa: CSVERGNYNEQFF
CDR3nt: TGCAGCGTTGAACGGGGGAACTACAATGAGCAGTTCTTC

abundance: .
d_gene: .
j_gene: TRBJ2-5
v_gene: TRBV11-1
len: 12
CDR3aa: CASSLEVGTQYF
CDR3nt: TGTGCCAGCAGCTTGGAGGTCGGGACCCAGTACTTC

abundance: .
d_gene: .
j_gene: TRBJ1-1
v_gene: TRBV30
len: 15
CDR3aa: CAWSVPLPRTTKAFF
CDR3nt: TGTGCCTGGAGTGTTCCCCTACCTCGGACAACAAAAGCTTTCTTT

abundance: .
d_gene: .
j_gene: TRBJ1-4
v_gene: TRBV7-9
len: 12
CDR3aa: CASSPEPKKLFF
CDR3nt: TGTGCCAGCAGCCCCGAGCCCAAAAAACTGTTTTTT

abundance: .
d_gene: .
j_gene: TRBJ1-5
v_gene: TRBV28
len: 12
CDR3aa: CASSWGGQPQHF
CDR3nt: TGTGCCAGCAGTTGGGGGGGTCAGCCCCAGCATTTT

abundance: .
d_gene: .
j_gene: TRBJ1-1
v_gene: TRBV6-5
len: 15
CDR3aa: CASSYRQDSNTEAFF
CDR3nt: TGTGCCAGCAGTTATCGCCAGGACTCAAACACTGAAGCTTTCTTT

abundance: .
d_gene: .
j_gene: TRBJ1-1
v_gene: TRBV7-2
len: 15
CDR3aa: CASSARTQMNTEAFF
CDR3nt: TGTGCCAGCAGCGCCCGGACACAAATGAACACTGAAGCTTTCTTT

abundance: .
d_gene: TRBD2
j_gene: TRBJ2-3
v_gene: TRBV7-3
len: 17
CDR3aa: CASSFLGGGGSTDTQYF
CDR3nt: TGTGCCAGCAGCTTTCTCGGTGGGGGGGGTAGCACAGATACGCAGTATTTT

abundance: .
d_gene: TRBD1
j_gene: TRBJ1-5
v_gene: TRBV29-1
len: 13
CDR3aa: CSAGQGGDQPQHF
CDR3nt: TGCAGCGCCGGACAGGGAGGGGATCAGCCCCAGCATTTT

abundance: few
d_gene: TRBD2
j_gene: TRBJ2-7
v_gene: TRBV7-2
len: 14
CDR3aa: CASSLGLAAYEQYF
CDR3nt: TGTGCCAGCAGCTTAGGACTAGCGGCCTACGAGCAGTACTTC

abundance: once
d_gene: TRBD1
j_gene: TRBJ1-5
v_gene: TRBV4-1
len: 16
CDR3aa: CASSQDADRINQPQHF
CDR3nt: TGCGCCAGCAGCCAAGATGCGGACAGGATCAATCAGCCCCAGCATTTT

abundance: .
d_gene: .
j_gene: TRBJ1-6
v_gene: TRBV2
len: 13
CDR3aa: CASTQGPNSPLHF
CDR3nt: TGTGCCAGCACCCAGGGGCCTAATTCACCCCTCCACTTT

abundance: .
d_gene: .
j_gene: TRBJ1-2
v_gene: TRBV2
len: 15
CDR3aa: CASSVGGVSDYGYTF
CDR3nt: TGTGCCAGCAGTGTTGGGGGGGTTTCGGACTATGGCTACACCTTC

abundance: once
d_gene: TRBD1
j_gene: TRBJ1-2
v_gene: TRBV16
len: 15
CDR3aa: CASSQSGQGSYGYTF
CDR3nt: TGTGCCAGCAGCCAATCTGGACAGGGTTCCTATGGCTACACCTTC

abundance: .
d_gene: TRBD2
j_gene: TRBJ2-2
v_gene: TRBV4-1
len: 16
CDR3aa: CASSQERGGRTGELFF
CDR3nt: TGCGCCAGCAGCCAGGAGCGGGGGGGCCGGACCGGGGAGCTGTTTTTT

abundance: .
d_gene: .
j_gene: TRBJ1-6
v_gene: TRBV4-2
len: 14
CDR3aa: CASSVQRQNSPLHF
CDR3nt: TGTGCCAGCAGCGTCCAAAGACAGAATTCACCCCTCCACTTT

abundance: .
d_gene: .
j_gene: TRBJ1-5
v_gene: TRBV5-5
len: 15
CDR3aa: CASSLDRLSNQPQHF
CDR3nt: TGTGCCAGCAGCTTGGACAGGCTAAGCAATCAGCCCCAGCATTTT

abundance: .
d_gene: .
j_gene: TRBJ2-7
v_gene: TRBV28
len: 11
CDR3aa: CASNKYYEQYF
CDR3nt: TGTGCCAGCAACAAGTACTACGAGCAGTACTTC

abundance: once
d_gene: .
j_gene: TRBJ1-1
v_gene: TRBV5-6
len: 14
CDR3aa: CASSSGLRNTEAFF
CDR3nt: TGTGCCAGCAGCTCGGGACTGCGAAACACTGAAGCTTTCTTT

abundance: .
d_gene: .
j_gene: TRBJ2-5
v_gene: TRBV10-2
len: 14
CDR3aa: CASSESTRLETQYF
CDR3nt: TGCGCCAGCAGTGAGTCGACTAGACTGGAGACCCAGTACTTC

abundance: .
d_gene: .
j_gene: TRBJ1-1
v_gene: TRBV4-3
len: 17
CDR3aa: CASSQNRRQDKDTEAFF
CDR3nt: TGCGCCAGCAGCCAAAATCGCCGGCAGGACAAAGACACTGAAGCTTTCTTT

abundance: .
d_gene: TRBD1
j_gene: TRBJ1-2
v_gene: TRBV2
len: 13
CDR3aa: CASSGGTGVGYTF
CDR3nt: TGTGCCAGCAGTGGAGGGACAGGTGTAGGCTACACCTTC

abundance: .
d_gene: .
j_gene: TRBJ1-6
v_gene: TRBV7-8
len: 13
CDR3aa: CASSLIGNSPLHF
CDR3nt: TGTGCCAGCAGCTTAATCGGTAATTCACCCCTCCACTTT

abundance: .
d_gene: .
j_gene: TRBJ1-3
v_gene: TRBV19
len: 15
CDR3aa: CASSETSPRGNTIYF
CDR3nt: TGTGCCAGTAGTGAGACGTCTCCGCGGGGAAACACCATATATTTT

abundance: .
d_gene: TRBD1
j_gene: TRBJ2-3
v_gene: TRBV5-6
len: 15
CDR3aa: CASSSGQGGTDTQYF
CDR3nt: TGTGCCAGCAGTTCGGGACAGGGGGGCACAGATACGCAGTATTTT

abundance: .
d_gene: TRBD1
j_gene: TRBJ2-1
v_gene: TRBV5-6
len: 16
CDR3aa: CASSLILGQGPNEQFF
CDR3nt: TGTGCCAGCAGCTTGATTCTAGGACAGGGGCCGAATGAGCAGTTCTTC

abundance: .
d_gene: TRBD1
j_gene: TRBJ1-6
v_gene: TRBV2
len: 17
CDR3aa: CASSRDRGLTYNSPLHF
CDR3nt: TGTGCCAGCAGTCGGGACAGGGGGCTAACCTATAATTCACCCCTCCACTTT

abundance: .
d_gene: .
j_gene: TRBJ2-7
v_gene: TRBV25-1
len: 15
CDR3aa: CASSPPDRSSYEQYF
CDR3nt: TGTGCCAGCAGTCCCCCCGACAGGAGCTCCTACGAGCAGTACTTC

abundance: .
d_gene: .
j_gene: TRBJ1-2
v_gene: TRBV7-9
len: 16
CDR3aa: CASSLGGTAANYGYTF
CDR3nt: TGTGCCAGCAGCCTGGGGGGAACGGCTGCTAACTATGGCTACACCTTC

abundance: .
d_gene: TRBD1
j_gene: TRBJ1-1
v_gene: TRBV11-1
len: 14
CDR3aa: CASSPGQGDTEAFF
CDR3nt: TGTGCCAGCAGCCCGGGACAGGGTGACACTGAAGCTTTCTTT

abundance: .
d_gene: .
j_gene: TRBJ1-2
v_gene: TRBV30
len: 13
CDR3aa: CAWTVGANYGYTF
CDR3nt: TGTGCCTGGACGGTCGGGGCTAACTATGGCTACACCTTC

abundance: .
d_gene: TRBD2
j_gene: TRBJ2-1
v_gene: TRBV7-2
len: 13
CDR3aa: CASSRNSGSEQFF
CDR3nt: TGTGCCAGCAGCCGTAATAGCGGGAGTGAGCAGTTCTTC

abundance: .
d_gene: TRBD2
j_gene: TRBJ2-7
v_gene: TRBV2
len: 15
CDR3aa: CASSESPSGIYEQYF
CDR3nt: TGTGCCAGCAGTGAATCTCCTAGCGGCATCTACGAGCAGTACTTC

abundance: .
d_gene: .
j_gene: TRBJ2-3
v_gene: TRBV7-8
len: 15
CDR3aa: CASTSRGAPTDTQYF
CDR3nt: TGTGCCAGCACCTCAAGGGGCGCCCCGACAGATACGCAGTATTTT

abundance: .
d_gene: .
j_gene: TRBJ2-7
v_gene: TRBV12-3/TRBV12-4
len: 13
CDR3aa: CASSGLLSYEQYF
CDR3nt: TGTGCCAGCAGTGGCCTTCTCTCCTACGAGCAGTACTTC

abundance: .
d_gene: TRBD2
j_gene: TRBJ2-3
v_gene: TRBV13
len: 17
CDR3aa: CASSPRLAGGFTDTQYF
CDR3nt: TGTGCCAGCAGCCCGCGACTAGCGGGGGGATTCACAGATACGCAGTATTTT

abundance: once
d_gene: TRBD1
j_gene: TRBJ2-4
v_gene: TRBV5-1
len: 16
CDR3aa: CASSAGTGGNKNIQYF
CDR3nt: TGCGCCAGCAGCGCCGGGACAGGGGGTAACAAAAACATTCAGTACTTC